These 5 T cell receptor beta chains came from one sample sequenced in a study of T cells in Graves' hyperthyroidism and ophthalmopathy (dated by TCRdb to the late 2010s). Library preparation employed multiplex PCR. TCRdb names Illumina HiSeq 2000 as the instrument used. TCR beta CDR3 regions were amplified from RNA transcripts. The TCR CDR3 was subjected to a first round of RT-PCR using the HTBI primer set and the Qiagen OneStep RT-PCR kit. TCRdb itself trimmed the public reads at Q25 with fastp, ran MiXCR and retained productive beta chains. Rows are unified per CDR3 protein, each entry keeping the most common DNA and genes. This sample holds about 640,000 distinct CDR3 sequences; 20% to 25% were observed only once. Jointly, the top ten make up roughly 30% of the sample. Sequencing was performed on blood. These receptors were collected from a man younger than 45 with Graves' ophthalmopathy.

This chain joins TRBV12-3 or TRBV12-4 and TRBJ2-1; the match to TRBD2 covers 8 bases. Germline trimming cut 3 bases from V and 3 bases from J; bases unmatched to any gene: 4. The CDR3 length is 15 residues. The CDR3 protein is CASSFQREFYNEQFF. DNA of the CDR3: TGTGCCAGCAGTTTTCAGCGGGAGTTCTACAATGAGCAGTTCTTC.

The chain couples TRBV19 to TRBJ2-7; TRBD2 aligns across 8 bases. Germline CDR1 reads LNHDA; CDR2 reads SQIVND (reference sequence). The CDR3 totals 14 residues. Germline trimming cut 3 bases from V and 6 bases from J; bases unmatched to any gene: 7. CDR3 nucleotides: TGTGCCAGTAGTATTAGCGGGATAGAACCCGAGCAGTACTTC. Residues: CASSISGIEPEQYF.

The sample holds many counts of this clonotype. The genes are TRBV28 and TRBJ2-2, with 10 bases that match TRBD2. Germline V CDR1 and CDR2: MDHEN, SYDVKM. The CDR3 runs 15 residues. V lost 3 bases to trimming and J lost 4 bases; unmatched junction nucleotides: 2. The CDR3, as DNA: TGTGCCAGCAGTTTCAGACTAGCGGGCACCGGGGAGCTGTTTTTT. Residues: CASSFRLAGTGELFF. The whole variable domain, remainder taken from reference TRBV28 and TRBJ2-2, is DVKVTQSSRYLVKRTGEKVFLECVQDMDHENMFWYRQDPGLGLRLIYFSYDVKMKEKGDIPEGYSVSREKKERFSLILESASTNQTSMYLCASSFRLAGTGELFFGEGSRLTVL.

This clonotype has just a few counts. The chain employs TRBV6-2 or TRBV6-3 and TRBJ2-7; no firm D call. V was trimmed by 11 bases and J by 3 bases, leaving 17 bases between them. Germline loops: CDR1 MNHEY, CDR2 SVGEGT. This CDR3 has 13 amino acids. DNA for the CDR3: TGTGCCGGCGCTTCCGGGCAGGACTACGAGCAGTACTTC. Its protein product is CAGASGQDYEQYF.

The sample holds a few counts of this clonotype. The chain employs TRBV12-3 or TRBV12-4 and TRBJ1-1; D remains ambiguous. The V end was cut by 6 bases, the J end by 0 bases, with 17 bases between. The CDR3 is 16 amino acids. CDR3 nucleotide sequence: TGTGCCAGCAGCTTAAGGACGGGTAACATGAACACTGAAGCTTTCTTT. Protein: CASSLRTGNMNTEAFF.